This entry lists 15 T cell receptor beta chains sequenced from one sample in a study of T cell responses to AZD1222 COVID-19 vaccine. Only in-frame clones appear in the TCRdb table, and some are missing; sequencing was by immunoSEQ multiplex PCR. In the table there are over 150,000 clones, roughly 90% of which are singletons. This specimen consisted of peripheral blood, obtained on day 0 of AZD1222 vaccination. All receptors derive from an adult in good health.

The chain uses TRBV5-1 and TRBJ1-1; D possibly corresponds to TRBD1 (6 bases). The CDR3 is made up of 13 amino acids. V was pared by 4 bases and J by 3 bases, with 10 bases between. CDR1 SGHRS and CDR2 YFSETQ come from the germline V gene. This chain's CDR3 is CASSPDSDTEAFF. Written as DNA, the CDR3 is TGCGCCAGCAGCCCGGACAGCGACACTGAAGCTTTCTTT.

This chain joins TRBV9 and TRBJ2-2; TRBD1 or TRBD2 may be the D gene (5 bases each). The CDR3 spans 15 residues. Germline V CDR1 and CDR2: SGDLS, YYNGEE. Trimming left V 0 bases short and J 7 bases short, with 13 bases between. The CDR3 reads CASSVAGTRDGELFF. CDR3 coding DNA: TGTGCCAGCAGCGTAGCCGGGACCAGGGACGGGGAGCTGTTTTTT. Variable domain in full (rest from reference TRBV9 and TRBJ2-2): DSGVTQTPKHLITATGQRVTLRCSPRSGDLSVYWYQQSLDQGLQFLIQYYNGEERAKGNILERFSAQQFPDLHSELNLSSLELGDSALYFCASSVAGTRDGELFFGEGSRLTVL.

The chain is built from TRBV7-2 and TRBJ2-3; D unclear. The ends were cut back, 6 bases at V and 0 bases at J, with 7 bases in the middle. This CDR3 is 13 amino acids long. Germline CDR1 reads SGHTA; CDR2 reads FQGNSA. Written as DNA, the CDR3 is TGTGCCAGCAGATCGGACAGCACAGATACGCAGTATTTT. Translation gives CASRSDSTDTQYF.

V gene TRBV6-5 combines with J gene TRBJ1-2; no clear D gene. Germline V CDR1 and CDR2: MNHEY, SVGAGI. V was shortened by 0 bases and J by 6 bases, with 11 bases between the two germline ends. The CDR3 covers 14 residues. As DNA, the CDR3 is TGTGCCAGCAGTTACTCGACTCGGGGAGATGGCTACACCTTC. The encoded protein is CASSYSTRGDGYTF.

This chain connects TRBV9 to TRBJ1-4; 7 bases map to TRBD1. CDR1 and CDR2 (germline): SGDLS, YYNGEE. V lost 3 bases, J lost 5 bases, and 7 bases stayed unmatched. This CDR3 spans 15 amino acids. The chain's CDR3 is CASSGWTGENEKLFF. The CDR3 DNA reads TGTGCCAGCAGCGGATGGACAGGCGAAAATGAAAAACTGTTTTTT. Supplemented by reference TRBV9 and TRBJ1-4, the full variable domain reads DSGVTQTPKHLITATGQRVTLRCSPRSGDLSVYWYQQSLDQGLQFLIQYYNGEERAKGNILERFSAQQFPDLHSELNLSSLELGDSALYFCASSGWTGENEKLFFGSGTQLSVL.

This clone appeared once. V is TRBV6-6 and J is TRBJ1-1; D is possibly TRBD1 (5 bases). Looked up from germline, CDR1 is MNHNY and CDR2 is SVGAGI (reference sequence). There are 15 residues in the CDR3. V gave up 5 bases and J gave up 1 base, with 14 bases separating them. The chain's CDR3 is CASSNRQSTNTEAFF. The CDR3 region has the DNA TGTGCCAGCAGTAATCGACAGTCGACGAACACTGAAGCTTTCTTT.

This chain uses TRBV9 with TRBJ2-1; D is possibly TRBD2 (8 bases). The CDR3 extends over 18 amino acids. Per the germline V gene, CDR1 is SGDLS and CDR2 is YYNGEE. The ends were cut back, 0 bases at V and 0 bases at J, with 16 bases in the middle. The CDR3 loop reads CASSVATGGGSSYNEQFF. CDR3 nucleotides: TGTGCCAGCAGCGTAGCTACGGGAGGGGGCAGCTCCTACAATGAGCAGTTCTTC.

The J gene is TRBJ1-5, the V gene TRBV19, with D unclear. The CDR3 has 15 amino acids. The V gene's germline CDR1 is LNHDA and CDR2 SQIVND (reference sequence). V lost 5 bases, J lost 3 bases, and 14 bases lay in between. The CDR3 DNA reads as TGTGCCAGTAGTCCCCTCGGGCGGCACAATCAGCCCCAGCATTTT. This encodes CASSPLGRHNQPQHF. The complete variable domain, with remaining parts taken from reference TRBV19 and TRBJ1-5, reads DGGITQSPKYLFRKEGQNVTLSCEQNLNHDAMYWYRQDPGQGLRLIYYSQIVNDFQKGDIAEGYSVSREKKESFPLTVTSAQKNPTAFYLCASSPLGRHNQPQHFGDGTRLSIL.

The J gene is TRBJ1-5, the V gene TRBV18, with D uncertain. CDR3 size: 16 residues. V lost 2 bases to trimming and J lost 0 bases, with 11 bases between them. Germline assignment: CDR1 KGHSH and CDR2 LQKENI. In DNA form, the CDR3 reads TGTGCCAGCTCACCAGGCGCGTCATTTAGCAATCAGCCCCAGCATTTT. This translates into CASSPGASFSNQPQHF.

The CDR3 DNA reads as TGTGCCACCAGTGATGGGGGCATCCTCAACGAGCAGTACTTC. It encodes CATSDGGILNEQYF. The chain recombines TRBV24-1 with TRBJ2-7, with D possibly being TRBD1 (6 bases). Between the trimmed V and J ends, which lost 3 bases and 5 bases, there was a span of 13 bases. The germline V gene has CDR1 KGHDR and CDR2 SFDVKD. The length of the CDR3 is 14 residues.

The chain uses TRBV19 and TRBJ1-2, with D unclear. Trimming took 1 base from V and 0 from J, leaving 9 bases between them. The length of the CDR3 is 15 residues. Germline V CDR1 and CDR2: LNHDA, SQIVND (reference sequence). CDR3: CASSIAETSNYGYTF. CDR3 in DNA: TGTGCCAGTAGTATAGCGGAGACCTCTAACTATGGCTACACCTTC.

This rearrangement joins TRBV21-1 to TRBJ1-5; TRBD1, the table's D call, was not compared with the DNA. TRBV21-1 is shown as a pseudogene. This CDR3 spans 19 amino acids. The CDR3 is CASSKWGGRGDLGNQPQHF. The CDR3 region has the DNA TGTGCCAGCAGCAAATGGGGAGGCAGGGGGGACCTCGGGAATCAGCCCCAGCATTTT.

This chain's CDR3 is CASSVLSLAGGIVNEQFF. CDR3 coding DNA: TGTGCCAGCAGCGTACTCTCACTAGCGGGGGGAATTGTGAATGAGCAGTTCTTC. The rearrangement uses TRBV9 and TRBJ2-1; 12 bases fit TRBD2. Losses at the gene ends were 1 base for V and 7 bases for J; bases not matched to a gene: 12. Germline CDR1 reads SGDLS; CDR2 reads YYNGEE. The CDR3 has 18 residues.

CDR3 nucleotide sequence: TGTGCCAGCAGTTTATTGCAGTTTACTAACTATGGCTACACCTTC. Residues: CASSLLQFTNYGYTF. The chain combines TRBV28 with TRBJ1-2; D uncertain. The CDR3 runs 15 residues. Looked up from germline, CDR1 is MDHEN and CDR2 is SYDVKM. V lost 1 base and J 0 bases, leaving 9 bases between the germline ends.

This chain connects TRBV3-1 (or the pseudogene TRBV3-2) to TRBJ2-1; 12 nucleotides agree with TRBD1. The CDR3 has 17 amino acids. The J segment lost 8 bases and the V segment lost 2 bases, leaving 10 bases of the junction unmatched. Germline CDR1 and CDR2: LGHDT and YNNKEL (reference sequence). The CDR3 DNA is TGTGCCAGCAGCCAACCGACCGGGACAGGGGGCGCGGATGAGCAGTTCTTC. Protein: CASSQPTGTGGADEQFF.